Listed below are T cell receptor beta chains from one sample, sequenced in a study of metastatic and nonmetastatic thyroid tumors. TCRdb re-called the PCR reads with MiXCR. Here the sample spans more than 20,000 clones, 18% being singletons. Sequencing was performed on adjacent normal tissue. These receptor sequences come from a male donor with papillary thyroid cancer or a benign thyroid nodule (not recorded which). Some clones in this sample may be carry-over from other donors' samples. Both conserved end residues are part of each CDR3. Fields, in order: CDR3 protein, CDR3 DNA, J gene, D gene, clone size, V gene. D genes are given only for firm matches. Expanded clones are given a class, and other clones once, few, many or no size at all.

CDR3aa: CASSPQLAEDDDDYEQYF; CDR3nt: TGTGCCAGCAGCCCCCAACTAGCGGAAGACGATGATGACTACGAGCAGTACTTC; j_gene: TRBJ2-7; d_gene: TRBD2; abundance: once; v_gene: TRBV7-4
CDR3aa: CASRKGGNTEAFF; CDR3nt: TGCGCCAGCAGGAAAGGGGGGAACACTGAAGCTTTCTTT; j_gene: TRBJ1-1; d_gene: -; abundance: many; v_gene: TRBV5-1
CDR3aa: CASSYSRLHMNTEAFF; CDR3nt: TGTGCCAGCAGTTACTCGAGGTTGCACATGAACACTGAAGCTTTCTTT; j_gene: TRBJ1-1; d_gene: -; abundance: -; v_gene: TRBV6-5
CDR3aa: CASSSLGGREETQYF; CDR3nt: TGTGCCAGCAGTTCATTGGGGGGGAGAGAGGAGACCCAGTACTTC; j_gene: TRBJ2-5; d_gene: TRBD2; abundance: medium-sized; v_gene: TRBV6-1
CDR3aa: CSATLTGAGYGYTF; CDR3nt: TGCAGTGCTACCCTGACAGGGGCGGGTTATGGCTACACCTTC; j_gene: TRBJ1-2; d_gene: TRBD1; abundance: -; v_gene: TRBV20-1
CDR3aa: CASSPTSTNEKLFF; CDR3nt: TGTGCCAGCAGCCCGACTTCAACTAATGAAAAACTGTTTTTT; j_gene: TRBJ1-4; d_gene: -; abundance: many; v_gene: TRBV7-8
CDR3aa: CASVPLRGSSYEQYF; CDR3nt: TGTGCCAGTGTCCCGTTGCGGGGGAGCTCCTACGAGCAGTACTTC; j_gene: TRBJ2-7; d_gene: TRBD2; abundance: medium-sized; v_gene: TRBV11-2
CDR3aa: CASSFLPDTQYF; CDR3nt: TGTGCCAGCAGCTTCCTCCCAGATACGCAGTATTTT; j_gene: TRBJ2-3; d_gene: -; abundance: many; v_gene: TRBV7-2
CDR3aa: CASSTTGGRLSGNTIYF; CDR3nt: TGTGCCAGCAGCACGACAGGCGGGCGGCTTTCTGGAAACACCATATATTTT; j_gene: TRBJ1-3; d_gene: -; abundance: medium-sized; v_gene: TRBV6-1
CDR3aa: CSVGRGSTNYGYTF; CDR3nt: TGCAGCGTGGGACGGGGGTCCACTAACTATGGCTACACCTTC; j_gene: TRBJ1-2; d_gene: -; abundance: few; v_gene: TRBV29-1
CDR3aa: CASSLYMFYGYTF; CDR3nt: TGTGCCAGCAGTTTGTACATGTTCTATGGCTACACCTTC; j_gene: TRBJ1-2; d_gene: -; abundance: few; v_gene: TRBV27
CDR3aa: CASRPGQGEVRGNQPQHF; CDR3nt: TGTGCCAGTAGACCGGGACAGGGTGAGGTTAGGGGTAATCAGCCCCAGCATTTT; j_gene: TRBJ1-5; d_gene: TRBD1; abundance: many; v_gene: TRBV19
CDR3aa: CASGTSGATGELLF; CDR3nt: TGTGCCAGCGGGACTAGCGGGGCCACCGGGGAGCTGCTTTTT; j_gene: TRBJ2-2; d_gene: TRBD2; abundance: many; v_gene: TRBV7-3
CDR3aa: CASSLTGTRGPPDQETQYF; CDR3nt: TGTGCCAGCAGCTTAACCGGGACCCGGGGTCCTCCAGACCAAGAGACCCAGTACTTC; j_gene: TRBJ2-5; d_gene: -; abundance: many; v_gene: TRBV13
CDR3aa: CATSRDLQANYGYTF; CDR3nt: TGTGCCACCAGCAGAGATCTACAGGCGAACTATGGCTACACCTTC; j_gene: TRBJ1-2; d_gene: -; abundance: many; v_gene: TRBV15
CDR3aa: CASVLQENPLEAEQFF; CDR3nt: TGTGCCAGCGTCTTACAGGAGAATCCCTTGGAAGCTGAGCAGTTCTTC; j_gene: TRBJ2-1; d_gene: -; abundance: -; v_gene: TRBV11-2
CDR3aa: CASSLNRDLSIGSYEQYF; CDR3nt: TGTGCCAGCAGTTTGAACAGGGACTTGTCAATTGGGTCCTACGAGCAGTACTTC; j_gene: TRBJ2-7; d_gene: -; abundance: many; v_gene: TRBV28
CDR3aa: CASSPTSGANVLTF; CDR3nt: TGTGCCAGCAGCCCCACTTCTGGGGCCAACGTCCTGACTTTC; j_gene: TRBJ2-6; d_gene: -; abundance: -; v_gene: TRBV3-1
CDR3aa: CASGLAVGKQFF; CDR3nt: TGTGCCAGCGGACTAGCGGTAGGAAAGCAGTTCTTC; j_gene: TRBJ2-1; d_gene: TRBD2; abundance: few; v_gene: TRBV12-3/TRBV12-4
CDR3aa: CASTQGTGEQYF; CDR3nt: TGTGCCAGCACACAGGGTACTGGCGAGCAGTACTTC; j_gene: TRBJ2-7; d_gene: -; abundance: medium-sized; v_gene: TRBV2